Given below is one T cell receptor (beta chain) in context. Its antigen is as yet unknown. Measured with immunoSEQ multiplex PCR; TCRdb has only the in-frame clones, and not every one. The sample carries fewer than 9,000 clones, 95% to 98% recorded once. This record comes from a study of naive CD8 T cells in extremely preterm neonates. Study results and limitations: Preterm CDR3s were shorter than older groups', with fewer N additions and less trimming. Compared with all age groups, preterm neonates showed less repertoire richness.

Germline V gene lookup returns CDR1 SGHDT and CDR2 YYEEEE. J lost 2 bases, V lost 4 bases, and 11 bases had no gene match. The CDR3 runs to 16 residues. Healthy nonsmoking adult controls were aged about 19-55 years, with median age approximately 42 years. The sequenced sample was naive CD8+ T cells from blood. This receptor was taken from a human donor in good health. This chain uses TRBV5-6 with TRBJ1-2; the match to TRBD1 covers 7 bases. The CDR3 bases are TGTGCCAGCAGCCAGATGACAGGGTGGGAGAACTATGGCTACACCTTC. Translating it yields CASSQMTGWENYGYTF. Full variable domain (rest looked up from reference TRBV5-6 and TRBJ1-2): DAGVTQSPTHLIKTRGQQVTLRCSPKSGHDTVSWYQQALGQGPQFIFQYYEEEERQRGNFPDRFSGHQFPNYSSELNVNALLLGDSALYLCASSQMTGWENYGYTFGSGTRLTVV.